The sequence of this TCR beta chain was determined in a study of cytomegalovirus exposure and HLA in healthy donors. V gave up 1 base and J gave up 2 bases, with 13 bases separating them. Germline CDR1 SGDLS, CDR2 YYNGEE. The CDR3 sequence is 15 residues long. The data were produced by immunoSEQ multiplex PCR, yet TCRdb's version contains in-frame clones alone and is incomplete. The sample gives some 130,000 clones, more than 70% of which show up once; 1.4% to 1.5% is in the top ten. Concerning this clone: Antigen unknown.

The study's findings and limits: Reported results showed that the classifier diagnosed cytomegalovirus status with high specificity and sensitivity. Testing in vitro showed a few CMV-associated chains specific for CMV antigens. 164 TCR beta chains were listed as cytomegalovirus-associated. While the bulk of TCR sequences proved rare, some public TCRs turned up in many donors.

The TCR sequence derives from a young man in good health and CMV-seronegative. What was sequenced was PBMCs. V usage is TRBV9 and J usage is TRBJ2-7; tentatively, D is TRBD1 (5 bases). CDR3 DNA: TGTGCCAGCAGCGTATCCCAGGGCCCACCCTACGAGCAGTACTTC. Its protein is CASSVSQGPPYEQYF.